Listed below are T cell receptor beta chains from one sample, sequenced in a study of CD8 T cells in Susac syndrome. TCRdb re-called the immunoSEQ multiplex PCR reads through MiXCR, storing one row per CDR3 protein. The table lists 300,000 to 350,000 distinct CDR3 sequences, roughly nine tenths of them singletons. The specimen was CD4+ T cells from PBMCs. These receptors originate from a human donor with multiple sclerosis. CDR3s include the opening cysteine and the closing phenylalanine or tryptophan. D genes are given only for firm matches. Part of the rows lack a size; the others show once, few, many or a class for expanded clones.

clone size,V gene,D gene,J gene,CDR3 DNA,CDR3 protein
NA,TRBV7-2,TRBD2,TRBJ2-1,TGTGCCAGCAGCTCGGGACTAGCGGGAGATGAGCAGTTCTTC,CASSSGLAGDEQFF
NA,TRBV7-2,TRBD1,TRBJ1-2,TGTGCCGAGGGGGCCCGTCTAAGCGGCTATGGCTACACCTTC,CAEGARLSGYGYTF
once,TRBV2,NA,TRBJ1-5,TGTGCCAGCAGTGAAGAGTGGGGACACTCTGAATATAGCAATCAGCCCCAGCATTTT,CASSEEWGHSEYSNQPQHF
NA,TRBV9,NA,TRBJ1-3,TGTGCCAGCAGCAGTCAGGGTTCGTCGAACACCATATATTTT,CASSSQGSSNTIYF
NA,TRBV7-8,TRBD2,TRBJ2-5,TGTGCCAGCAGCCACACCCCAGGACTAGCGGGGGGATCAACGCAAGAGACCCAGTACTTC,CASSHTPGLAGGSTQETQYF
NA,TRBV30,NA,TRBJ1-6,TGTGCCTGGAAACCGGGAGTGGGAAACTCACCCCTCCACTTT,CAWKPGVGNSPLHF
NA,TRBV10-3,NA,TRBJ2-1,TGTGCCATCAGTGAGTCCACCTCAGAAGTGACGGGTGAGCAGTTCTTC,CAISESTSEVTGEQFF
few,TRBV5-4,NA,TRBJ2-2,TGTGCCAGCAGCTCCCCCCCAGGGACCGGGGAGCTGTTTTTT,CASSSPPGTGELFF
NA,TRBV6-2/TRBV6-3,TRBD1,TRBJ1-1,TGTGCCAGCAGAGCCGGGACAGGTCGCACTGAAGCTTTCTTT,CASRAGTGRTEAFF
NA,TRBV4-1,TRBD2,TRBJ2-1,TGCGCCAGCAGCCTAACTCGGACTAGCGGGGTAATTGAGCAGTTCTTC,CASSLTRTSGVIEQFF
NA,TRBV7-2,NA,TRBJ2-3,TGTGCCACCGCCAGAAACACAGATACGCAGTATTTT,CATARNTDTQYF
NA,TRBV9,NA,TRBJ2-2,TGTGCCAGCAGCGTTGGGGGGGCGCTTAACGGGGAGCTGTTTTTT,CASSVGGALNGELFF